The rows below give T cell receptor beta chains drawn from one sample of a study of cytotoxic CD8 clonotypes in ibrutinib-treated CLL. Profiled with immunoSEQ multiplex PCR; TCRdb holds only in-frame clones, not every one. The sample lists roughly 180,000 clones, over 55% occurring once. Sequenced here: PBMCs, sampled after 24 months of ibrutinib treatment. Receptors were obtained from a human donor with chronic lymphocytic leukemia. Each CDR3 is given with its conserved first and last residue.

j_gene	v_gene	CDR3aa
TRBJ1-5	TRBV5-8	CASSLRLNSNQPQHF
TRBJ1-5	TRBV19	CASSITLGYSNQPQHF
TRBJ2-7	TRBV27	CASSLGYEQYF
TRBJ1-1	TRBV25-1	CASSEYSRVEAFF
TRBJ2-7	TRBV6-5	CASRKVRTSYEQYF
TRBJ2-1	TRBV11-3	CASSLSGTSKYNEQFF
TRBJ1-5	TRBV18	CASSPGRLPNQPQHF
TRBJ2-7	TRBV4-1	CASSQQLARSYYEQYF
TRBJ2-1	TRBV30	CAWRWSGAGDFSYNEQFF
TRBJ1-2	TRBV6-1	CASSEGSQWTANYGYTF
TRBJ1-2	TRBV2	CASQGEESNYGYTF
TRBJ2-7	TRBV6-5	CASSYSMPSYEQYF
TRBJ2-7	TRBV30	CAWSLRWGRVDEQYF
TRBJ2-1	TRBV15	CATSRDRLAEQFF
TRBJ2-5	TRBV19	CASSDLGKTQYF
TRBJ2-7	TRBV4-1	CASSQGDREVDEQYF
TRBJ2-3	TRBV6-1	CASRVQAEYTDTQYF
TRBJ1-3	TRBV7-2	CASSPAREIFGNTIYF
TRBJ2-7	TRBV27	CASSFAGGRQYF
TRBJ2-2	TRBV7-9	CASSSSRAGGDTGELFF
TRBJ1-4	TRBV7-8	CASSLFGPRGSTANEKLFF
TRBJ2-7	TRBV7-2	CASSLRGGHYEQYF
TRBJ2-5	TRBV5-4	CASSLDSYQETQYF
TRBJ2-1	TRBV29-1	CSVGPNEQFF
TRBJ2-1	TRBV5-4	CASSSGWQGMFHEQFF
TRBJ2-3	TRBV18	CASSPPLGFPGRTDTQYF
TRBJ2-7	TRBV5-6	CASSFLVGGGYEQYF
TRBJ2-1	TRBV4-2	CASSQDGSGDNEQFF
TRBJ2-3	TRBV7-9	CASSRRTSGSIPDTQYF
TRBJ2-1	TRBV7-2	CASSLGIYNEQFF
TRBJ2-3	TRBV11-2	CASSSGTSGIGYF
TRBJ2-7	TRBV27	CASSPRGGLAYEQYF
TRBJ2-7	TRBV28	CASSPGTGGSYEQYF
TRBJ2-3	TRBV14	CASSQVGTSLRDTQYF
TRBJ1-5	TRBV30	CAWTPGQAAQPQHF
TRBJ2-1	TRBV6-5	CASSPLALLGNEQFF
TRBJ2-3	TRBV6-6	CASRAGGRGDTQYF
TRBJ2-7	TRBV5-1	CASSFRGTVEQYF
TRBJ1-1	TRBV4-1	CASSQGSLSGSDTEAFF
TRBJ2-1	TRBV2	CASSDNRGSWNEQFF
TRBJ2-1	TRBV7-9	CASSFQRNEQFF
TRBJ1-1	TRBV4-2	CASSQDRRRGMNTEAFF
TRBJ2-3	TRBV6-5	CASSSLGWGTDTQYF
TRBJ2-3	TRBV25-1	CASRGTLSTDTQYF
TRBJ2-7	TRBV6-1	CASSATSGPTYEQYF
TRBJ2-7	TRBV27	CASSTPGQGYEQYF
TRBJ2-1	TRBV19	CASSIVPSSEQFF
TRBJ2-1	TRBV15	CATSRVPGGWAEQFF
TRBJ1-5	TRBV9	CASSVVIGMPQHF
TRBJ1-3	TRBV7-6	CASSLASGNTIYF
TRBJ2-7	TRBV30	CAWSQMGTSGSYEQYF
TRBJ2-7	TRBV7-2	CASGLGVSGITYEQYF
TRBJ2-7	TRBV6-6	CASSRREGEQYF